The clone carrying this T cell receptor beta chain has only one observation. The sample originates from a study of shared clonotypes between healthy human individuals. Overall study context: Each donor had three CD4 naive, three CD4 memory, two CD8 naive and one CD8 memory plate.

Clones were sequenced by immunoSEQ multiplex PCR, and TCRdb holds only the in-frame ones, with some missing. Of 2 million to 3 million clones in the sample, around 90% are singletons; the top ten hold around 0.14%. Trimming shortened V by 3 bases and J by 1 base, and 9 bases separated the two germline ends. This CDR3 is 14 amino acids long. Germline V gives CDR1 SGHRS, CDR2 YFSETQ. The TCR originated in a man aged 18 to 35 in good health. The V gene is TRBV5-1, the J gene TRBJ2-3; no reliable D call. Sequencing was carried out using naive CD4+ T cells sorted from blood. Subset meaning: CD45RA+ positively selected. The CDR3 coding sequence is TGCGCCAGCAGCTCTGGGGATGGCACAGATACGCAGTATTTT. Amino acids: CASSSGDGTDTQYF.